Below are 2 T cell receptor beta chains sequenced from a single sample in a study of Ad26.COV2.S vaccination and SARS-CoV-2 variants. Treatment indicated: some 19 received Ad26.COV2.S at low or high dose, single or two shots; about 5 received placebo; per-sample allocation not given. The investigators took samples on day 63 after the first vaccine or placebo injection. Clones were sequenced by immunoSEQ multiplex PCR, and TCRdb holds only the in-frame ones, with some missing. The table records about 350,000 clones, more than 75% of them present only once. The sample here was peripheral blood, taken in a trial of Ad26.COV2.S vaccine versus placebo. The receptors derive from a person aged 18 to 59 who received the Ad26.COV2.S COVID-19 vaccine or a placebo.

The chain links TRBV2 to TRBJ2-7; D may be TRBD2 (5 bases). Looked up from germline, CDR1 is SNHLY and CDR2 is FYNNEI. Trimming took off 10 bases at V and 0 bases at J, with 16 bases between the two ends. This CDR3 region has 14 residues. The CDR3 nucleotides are TGTGCCACCGACTCAGGTGGGAGCTCCTACGAGCAGTACTTC. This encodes CATDSGGSSYEQYF.

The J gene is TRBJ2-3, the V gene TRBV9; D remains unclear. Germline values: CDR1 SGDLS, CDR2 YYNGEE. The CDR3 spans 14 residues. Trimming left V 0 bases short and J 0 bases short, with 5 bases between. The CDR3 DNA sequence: TGTGCCAGCAGCGTAGCTGCTAGCACAGATACGCAGTATTTT. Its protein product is CASSVAASTDTQYF.